This T cell receptor beta chain appears in the sequencing data of a study of CD8+CD57+ T cells in acquired aplastic anemia. As for the study in general: DNA per sorted CD4+ or CD8+ sample ranged 0.2 to 27.4 ug, averaging approximately 3.3 ug. Where healthy donors were concerned, CD4+ cells averaged about 11 million reads. Study results and caveats: It was found that fewer than 35 CD8+ CDR3 sequences were shared between patients and controls. Controls and patients did not differ significantly in CD8+ Simpson's diversity.

CDR1 and CDR2 (germline): SGHTA, FQGNSA. This CDR3 contains 14 residues. The template used for profiling TCR beta VDJ and CDR3 was genomic DNA. MiXCR, run by TCRdb on the reads, gives a single entry per CDR3 protein. The table shows 400,000 to 450,000 distinct CDR3 sequences, with just under 70% occurring only once. With regard to this clonotype: The antigen remains undetermined. The junction does not match germline at one end; this may be a read error.

The specimen was sorted CD4+, CD8+, or CD8+CD57+ T cells (not recorded which) from PBMCs. The V call is TRBV7-2, the J call TRBJ1-5; D gene ambiguous. This clonotype was sampled from a human donor in good health, serving as a control. The CDR3: CASSLGLASRQETF. The CDR3 DNA reads TGTGCCAGCAGCTTAGGGCTAGCCTCGCGGCAAGAGACCTTT.